This TCR beta chain derives from a study of CD8 T cells in ankylosing spondylitis. TCRdb independently ran MiXCR on the 5' RACE reads; one entry per CDR3 protein. The sample lists about 130,000 distinct CDR3 sequences; approximately 7.3% were seen once. Between the trimmed V and J ends, which lost 5 bases and 6 bases, there was a span of 12 bases. The length of the CDR3 is 13 residues. Germline V lookup: CDR1 SEHNR, CDR2 FQNEAQ (reference sequence). The source material was blood, either unsorted or a sorted T cell fraction (not recorded which). This TCR was recovered from a female donor with ankylosing spondylitis or in good health (not recorded which). The chain combines TRBV7-9 with TRBJ2-3; a weak D match, TRBD1 (5 bases). This CDR3 is CASSLDPGDTQYF. The CDR3 bases are TGTGCCAGCAGCCTAGACCCAGGGGATACGCAGTATTTT.